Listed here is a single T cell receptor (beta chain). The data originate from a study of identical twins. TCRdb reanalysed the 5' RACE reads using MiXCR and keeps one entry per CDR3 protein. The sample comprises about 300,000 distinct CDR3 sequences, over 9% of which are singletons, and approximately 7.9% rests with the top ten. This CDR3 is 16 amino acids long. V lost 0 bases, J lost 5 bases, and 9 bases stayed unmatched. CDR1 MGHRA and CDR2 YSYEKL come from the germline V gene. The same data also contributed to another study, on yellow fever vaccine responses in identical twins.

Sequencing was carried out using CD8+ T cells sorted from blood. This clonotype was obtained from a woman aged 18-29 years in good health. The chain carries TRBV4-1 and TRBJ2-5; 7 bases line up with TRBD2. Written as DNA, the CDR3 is TGCGCCAGCAGCCAAGATTATGCAGCGGGAAGGGAGACCCAGTACTTC. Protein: CASSQDYAAGRETQYF.